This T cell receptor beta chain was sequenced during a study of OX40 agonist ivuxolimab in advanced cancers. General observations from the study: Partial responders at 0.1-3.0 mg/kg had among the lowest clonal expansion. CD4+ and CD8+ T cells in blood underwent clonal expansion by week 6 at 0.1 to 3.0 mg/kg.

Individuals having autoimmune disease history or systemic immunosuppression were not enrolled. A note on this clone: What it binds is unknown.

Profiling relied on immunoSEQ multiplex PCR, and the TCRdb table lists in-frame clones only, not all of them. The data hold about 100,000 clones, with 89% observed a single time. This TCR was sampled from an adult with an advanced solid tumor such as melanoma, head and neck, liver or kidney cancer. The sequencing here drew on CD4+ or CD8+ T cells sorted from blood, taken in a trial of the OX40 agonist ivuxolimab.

The DNA for the CDR3 is TGTGCCAGCTCACCACCGGGACTGGATTACTACAATGAGCAGTTCTTC. Protein: CASSPPGLDYYNEQFF. The chain combines TRBV18 with TRBJ2-1, with D maybe TRBD2 (6 bases). This CDR3 has 16 amino acids. The germline V gene has CDR1 KGHSH and CDR2 LQKENI. V lost 0 bases and J 3 bases, leaving 12 bases between the germline ends.